The clone carrying this TCR beta chain was observed a few times. Its specificity is unknown. The data were obtained in a study of human T cells and chemical hapten exposure. Germline V CDR1 and CDR2: DFQATT, SNEGSKA (reference sequence). V lost 0 bases and J lost 6; bases outside the gene matches: 7. The CDR3 is made up of 15 amino acids. Overall study findings and caveats: With DPC sensitization, TCRs exceeding 1 in 1000 frequency showed no change.

A single record per CDR3 protein comes from TCRdb applying MiXCR to the RACE reads. This repertoire shows more than 65,000 distinct CDR3 sequences, under 13% found once; its top ten account for about 1.5%. The sample's time point: patch test 1, 2 weeks after DPC sensitization. As for treatment: therapeutic diphenylcyclopropenone sensitization with weekly scalp DPC. The starting material was whole blood, obtained in connection with sensitization to the hapten diphenylcyclopropenone (DPC). This chain connects TRBV20-1 to TRBJ2-7; 11 bases fit TRBD2. This clonotype was obtained from a woman in her 50s with alopecia areata. Some clones in this sample may be carry-over from other donors' samples. The CDR3 loop is CSARDPLAGVTEQYF. CDR3 DNA sequence: TGCAGTGCTAGAGACCCACTAGCGGGAGTTACCGAGCAGTACTTC.